This T cell receptor beta chain was sequenced during a study of long-term antiretroviral therapy in people with HIV. The wider study: Collection of the earliest samples took place about a decade ahead of the 2015 immediate-ART recommendation. General study findings and limits: HIV repertoires had narrower CDR3 length ranges than controls.

Survey-level immunoSEQ v3.0 assays were run. Sequencing efforts were directed toward about 40,000-55,000 T-cell genomes per sample. Sequencing used immunoSEQ multiplex PCR; TCRdb keeps in-frame clones, though not all of them. The top ten hold approximately 5.1% of the sample, which has under 30,000 clones, over 70% seen once. V lost 0 bases and J 2 bases, leaving 1 base between the germline ends. The CDR3 loop spans 13 amino acids. CDR1 LNHNV and CDR2 YYDKDF come from the germline V gene (reference sequence). A word on this clone: What it binds is not known.

Samples held roughly 0.9-10 million cryopreserved PBMC, and DNA extraction followed. The V and J genes are TRBV15 and TRBJ2-2; D is unclear. The sequence derives from a woman in her 30s with HIV. The sequences come from unsorted PBMCs, collected 1.1 years before starting antiretroviral therapy. Written as DNA, the CDR3 is TGTGCCACCAGCAGAGATAACACCGGGGAGCTGTTTTTT. Its protein is CATSRDNTGELFF. Drawing the rest from reference TRBV15 and TRBJ2-2, the complete variable domain is DAMVIQNPRYQVTQFGKPVTLSCSQTLNHNVMYWYQQKSSQAPKLLFHYYDKDFNNEADTPDNFQSRRPNTSFCFLDIRSPGLGDTAMYLCATSRDNTGELFFGEGSRLTVL.